This section outlines one T cell receptor beta chain sequence together with its context. The germline V gene has CDR1 SNHLY and CDR2 FYNNEI. The ends lost 6 bases at V and 10 bases at J; junction bases unmatched: 9. The CDR3 covers 14 residues. The data belong to a study of blood T cell repertoires in COVID-19. Study at large: The cDNA or gDNA used as material had been derived from T cells, B-cell-depleted T cells, or PBMCs.

Original processing methods: Scientists estimated how many nucleated cells there were by amplifying reference gene primers. Only in-frame clones appear in the TCRdb table, and some are missing; sequencing was by immunoSEQ multiplex PCR. The V and J calls and the clone size are those of that table, but D and trimming were determined from the DNA. This table holds under 55,000 clones, 70% to 85% found once. The specimen was peripheral blood. The clonotype comes from a human donor in a cohort sampled during active COVID-19. The chain uses TRBV2 and TRBJ1-1, with TRBD1 identical over 12 bases. The CDR3 protein is CASSRGDRGRVAFF. The DNA of the CDR3 is TGTGCCAGCAGCCGGGGGGACAGGGGGCGCGTAGCTTTCTTT. The full variable domain, its missing parts supplied by reference TRBV2 and TRBJ1-1, is EPEVTQTPSHQVTQMGQEVILRCVPISNHLYFYWYRQILGQKVEFLVSFYNNEISEKSEIFDDQFSVERPDGSNFTLKIRSTKLEDSAMYFCASSRGDRGRVAFFGQGTRLTVV.